The 32 T cell receptor beta chains below all came from one sample that was sequenced in a study of blood T cells in healthy people across ages. The authors ran a second PCR of roughly 6 to 12 cycles using a sample-barcoded 5' primer and a J-beta primer mix. Via MiXCR, TCRdb re-called the 5' RACE reads, giving one row per CDR3 protein. Of around 750,000 distinct CDR3 sequences listed, about 55% are singletons. Source material: blood. Receptor source: a man older than 75 in good health.

Only a few counts were recorded for this clonotype. This chain links TRBV10-3 with TRBJ2-1; D remains ambiguous. Germline V gene data show CDR1 as ENHRY and CDR2 as SYGVKD. The length of the CDR3 is 12 residues. Trimming removed 4 bases at V and 10 bases at J, with 11 bases between. CDR3 residues: CAISVTTLEQFF. CDR3 coding DNA: TGTGCCATCAGTGTGACGACTCTGGAGCAGTTCTTC.

The chain combines TRBV15 with TRBJ2-5, with D perhaps TRBD2 (6 bases). Per germline, CDR1 LNHNV and CDR2 YYDKDF (reference sequence). This CDR3 spans 15 amino acids. V shed 0 bases and J shed 2 bases, with 10 bases lying between them. As DNA, the CDR3 is TGTGCCACCAGCAGAGATTCCCGGGGGCAAGAGACCCAGTACTTC. Protein: CATSRDSRGQETQYF. The full variable domain, with the rest looked up from reference TRBV15 and TRBJ2-5, is DAMVIQNPRYQVTQFGKPVTLSCSQTLNHNVMYWYQQKSSQAPKLLFHYYDKDFNNEADTPDNFQSRRPNTSFCFLDIRSPGLGDTAMYLCATSRDSRGQETQYFGPGTRLLVL.

This chain uses TRBV6-5 with TRBJ1-6; possible D gene TRBD1, 5 bases. Per the germline V gene, CDR1 is MNHEY and CDR2 is SVGAGI. V was pared by 5 bases and J by 10 bases, with 15 bases between. The CDR3 has 14 residues. This chain's CDR3 is CASSQTRGRSPLHF. For the CDR3, the DNA is TGTGCCAGCAGTCAGACTAGGGGTAGATCACCCCTCCACTTT.

The rearrangement links TRBV7-2 to TRBJ2-7, with D tentatively TRBD2 (5 bases). V was shortened by 4 bases and J by 7 bases, with 23 bases between the two germline ends. The CDR3 spans 16 residues. From germline, CDR1 is SGHTA and CDR2 FQGNSA. CDR3 DNA sequence: TGTGCCAGCAGCTCCCACCTGAGGGAGTACGTTAGGGAGCAGTACTTC. It is translated as CASSSHLREYVREQYF.

The CDR3 bases are TGTGCCAGCAGTTACAAGGGGGGGGCCAACGTCCTGACTTTC. Amino acid sequence: CASSYKGGANVLTF. The chain uses TRBV7-2 and TRBJ2-6; D is perhaps TRBD1 (5 bases). The CDR3 loop spans 14 amino acids. V dropped 6 bases and J dropped 4 bases, with 10 bases sitting between them. The germline gives CDR1 SGHTA, CDR2 FQGNSA.

The rearrangement links TRBV18 to TRBJ2-1; 10 nucleotides line up with TRBD1. J gave up 9 bases and V 5 bases, and 10 bases lay outside the gene matches. The CDR3 has 15 amino acids. CDR1 is KGHSH, CDR2 LQKENI, per germline. The DNA for the CDR3 is TGTGCCAGCTCATCAGGACAGGGGGGAATGCGTGAGCAGTTCTTC. Translating it yields CASSSGQGGMREQFF. Based on the CDR3 plus reference TRBV18 and TRBJ2-1, the full variable domain is NAGVMQNPRHLVRRRGQEARLRCSPMKGHSHVYWYRQLPEEGLKFMVYLQKENIIDESGMPKERFSAEFPKEGPSILRIQQVVRGDSAAYFCASSSGQGGMREQFFGPGTRLTVL.

The sample holds a few counts of this clonotype. The chain is built from TRBV6-2 or TRBV6-3 and TRBJ2-1, with D hard to call. This CDR3 region has 12 residues. Germline CDR1 and CDR2: MNHEY and SVGEGT. V shed 5 bases and J shed 7 bases, with 9 bases lying between them. The CDR3 loop is CASSDPLNEQFF. In DNA, the CDR3 is TGTGCCAGCAGTGACCCCTTGAATGAGCAGTTCTTC.

V is TRBV29-1 and J is TRBJ1-2; tentatively, D is TRBD1 (6 bases). V shed 7 bases and J shed 5 bases, with 17 bases lying between them. The CDR3 runs to 13 residues. Germline CDR1 SQVTM, CDR2 ANQGSEA. DNA of the CDR3: TGCAGCGACCTGGGACAAGCGGGGTATGGCTACACCTTC. It codes for CSDLGQAGYGYTF.

This clonotype was observed a handful of times. This chain links TRBV7-3 with TRBJ2-1, with a weak D call TRBD1 (7 bases). CDR1 is SGHTA and CDR2 is FQGTGA in the germline V gene. Trimming removed 0 bases at V and 5 bases at J, with 23 bases between. This CDR3 is built from 19 residues. Here the CDR3 DNA reads TGTGCCAGCAGCTTAACGGGTGGAGGGGGCCGGATACTTAACAATGAGCAGTTCTTC. As protein: CASSLTGGGGRILNNEQFF.

The V call is TRBV5-1, the J call TRBJ2-5, with D tentatively TRBD1 (7 bases). Germline V gives CDR1 SGHRS, CDR2 YFSETQ. The CDR3 has 13 amino acids. Trimming stripped 5 bases from V and 5 bases from J, with 13 bases between. CDR3 bases: TGCGCCAGCAGACCCCAGGGGGGTGAGACCCAGTACTTC. Translating gives CASRPQGGETQYF.

V and J are TRBV9 and TRBJ2-5; 7 nucleotides agree with TRBD2. CDR3 length: 13 amino acids. J gave up 5 bases and V 0 bases, and 1 base lay outside the gene matches. Per the germline V gene, CDR1 is SGDLS and CDR2 is YYNGEE. The CDR3 loop reads CASSVEGGETQYF. In nucleotides, the CDR3 is TGTGCCAGCAGCGTAGAGGGAGGGGAGACCCAGTACTTC. The whole variable domain, filled in from reference TRBV9 and TRBJ2-5, reads DSGVTQTPKHLITATGQRVTLRCSPRSGDLSVYWYQQSLDQGLQFLIQYYNGEERAKGNILERFSAQQFPDLHSELNLSSLELGDSALYFCASSVEGGETQYFGPGTRLLVL.

This clonotype was seen a handful of times. The chain links TRBV5-1 to TRBJ1-5; D is ambiguous. The CDR3 has 14 amino acids. V lost 0 bases and J lost 7, with 11 bases in between. Germline V gene lookup returns CDR1 SGHRS and CDR2 YFSETQ. The CDR3 region has the DNA TGCGCCAGCAGCTTGGGGCCGGGAGGGCAGCCCCAGCATTTT. Encoded protein: CASSLGPGGQPQHF. Filled out from reference TRBV5-1 and TRBJ1-5, the complete variable domain reads KAGVTQTPRYLIKTRGQQVTLSCSPISGHRSVSWYQQTPGQGLQFLFEYFSETQRNKGNFPGRFSGRQFSNSRSEMNVSTLELGDSALYLCASSLGPGGQPQHFGDGTRLSIL.

The count of this clonotype is one. The chain recombines TRBV20-1 with TRBJ1-6; no reliable D call. CDR1 and CDR2 (germline): DFQATT, SNEGSKA (reference sequence). Deletions cut 5 bases from V and 0 bases from J, with 11 bases between. The CDR3 is 15 residues long. DNA for the CDR3: TGCAGTGCTGTATTCAGGAGCTCCTATAATTCACCCCTCCACTTT. Translated, it gives CSAVFRSSYNSPLHF.

This clonotype was detected many times. This chain links TRBV6-2 or TRBV6-3 with TRBJ2-1; TRBD2 matches at 11 bases. J gave up 3 bases and V 2 bases, and 9 bases lay outside the gene matches. Looked up from germline, CDR1 is MNHEY and CDR2 is SVGEGT. This CDR3 is built from 18 residues. In DNA form, the CDR3 reads TGTGCCAGCAGTTACAGCCACCCGACTAGCGGGATCTACAATGAGCAGTTCTTC. Translation gives CASSYSHPTSGIYNEQFF.

This clonotype was counted a few times. This sequence joins TRBV10-3 and TRBJ2-7; D gene ambiguous. Germline CDR1 and CDR2: ENHRY and SYGVKD. The CDR3 has 11 amino acids. Trimming took 4 bases from V and 2 from J, leaving 3 bases between them. As DNA, the CDR3 is TGTGCCATCAGTGCGACCTACGAGCAGTACTTC. Translating gives CAISATYEQYF.

The chain employs TRBV21-1 and TRBJ2-4; the DNA was not used to check the table's D call, TRBD1. The J call may be incorrect, as the DNA end agrees better with TRBJ2-7. TRBV21-1 counts as a pseudogene. This CDR3 has 13 residues. The CDR3 bases are TGTGCCAGCGGGGACAGGGGGATCCACGAGCAGTACTTC. Its translation is CASGDRGIHEQYF.

The chain is built from TRBV11-2 and TRBJ2-1, with 10 nucleotides matching TRBD1. J lost 7 bases, V lost 5 bases, and 8 bases had no gene match. The CDR3 sequence is 15 residues long. From germline, CDR1 is SGHAT and CDR2 FQNNGV. DNA for the CDR3: TGTGCCAGCAGCCCAGGGACAGGGGAGGCGAATGAGCAGTTCTTC. Its protein product is CASSPGTGEANEQFF.

The chain couples TRBV20-1 to TRBJ2-7, with 11 positions matching TRBD2. There are 18 residues in the CDR3. Germline CDR1 DFQATT, CDR2 SNEGSKA (reference sequence). V gave up 6 bases and J gave up 2 bases; unmatched junction bases: 18. Here the CDR3 reads CSAKWISGRVGLAYEQYF. The CDR3 DNA reads TGCAGTGCCAAGTGGATTAGCGGGAGGGTAGGCTTGGCCTACGAGCAGTACTTC.

The chain uses TRBV7-9 and TRBJ2-7; D remains unclear. The DNA end lines up better with TRBJ2-5; the J call may be wrong. The CDR3 runs to 16 residues. The germline V gene has CDR1 SEHNR and CDR2 FQNEAQ (reference sequence). Here the CDR3 DNA reads TGTGCCAGCAGCTTAGCCCTCGGGCCCGCAGGAGAGACCCAGTACTTC. Its protein product is CASSLALGPAGETQYF.

The chain carries TRBV25-1 and TRBJ2-4; D may be TRBD2 (6 bases). The CDR3 loop spans 16 amino acids. Germline assignment: CDR1 MGHDK and CDR2 SYGVNS. Trimming left V 2 bases short and J 1 base short, with 12 bases between. The chain's CDR3 is CASSENAGWAKNIQYF. CDR3 coding DNA: TGTGCCAGCAGTGAAAATGCGGGATGGGCCAAAAACATTCAGTACTTC.

In this sample, this clonotype turned up a few times. CDR3 sequence reads: CATTSGIIGYEQYF. CDR3 coding DNA: TGTGCCACCACTAGCGGGATTATTGGCTACGAGCAGTACTTC. The chain links TRBV15 to TRBJ2-7; 9 nucleotides agree with TRBD2. From germline, CDR1 is LNHNV and CDR2 YYDKDF (reference sequence). V was pared by 7 bases and J by 3 bases, with 7 bases of the junction left unmatched. The CDR3 length is 14 residues.

The CDR3 DNA reads TGCAGCGTTGAAGATGGCTGGGACGAGGACCGAGAGACCCAGTACTTC. Protein product: CSVEDGWDEDRETQYF. V is TRBV29-1 and J is TRBJ2-5; D is tentatively TRBD1 or TRBD2 (5 bases each). The V and J ends lost 0 bases and 4 bases respectively, with 18 bases between them. The length of the CDR3 is 16 residues. Looked up from germline, CDR1 is SQVTM and CDR2 is ANQGSEA.

The chain couples TRBV20-1 to TRBJ2-1; TRBD2 aligns across 11 bases. The trim removed 6 bases at V and 4 bases at J, leaving 11 bases unmatched. This CDR3 spans 16 amino acids. Germline V gene data show CDR1 as DFQATT and CDR2 as SNEGSKA (reference sequence). CDR3 region: CSAPGTSGRSYNEQFF. DNA for the CDR3: TGCAGTGCCCCTGGAACTAGCGGGAGATCTTACAATGAGCAGTTCTTC.

At least ten counts were recorded for this clonotype. V usage is TRBV5-6 and J usage is TRBJ1-2, with 11 bases that match TRBD1. CDR3 length equals 14 residues. The germline gives CDR1 SGHDT, CDR2 YYEEEE. J gave up 3 bases and V 4 bases, and 2 bases lay outside the gene matches. Here the CDR3 DNA reads TGTGCCAGCAGCCCGGGACAGGGGGACTATGGCTACACCTTC. Amino acid sequence: CASSPGQGDYGYTF.

The CDR3 loop reads CASGRDSTDTQYF. The CDR3 DNA reads as TGTGCTAGTGGGAGGGACAGCACAGATACGCAGTATTTT. V is TRBV12-5 and J is TRBJ2-3; D might be TRBD1 or TRBD2, each matching 5 bases. Germline CDR1 reads LGHNT; CDR2 reads FRNRAP. The CDR3 contains 13 residues. The V end lost 6 bases, the J end lost 0 bases, and 7 bases lay between the germline ends.

In its sample, this clonotype was seen a few times. The chain joins TRBV11-2 to TRBJ1-2; D not resolved. The CDR3 is 12 amino acids. Germline V gene data show CDR1 as SGHAT and CDR2 as FQNNGV. Trimming cost V 3 bases and J 6 bases, with 8 bases left between them. CDR3: CASSLNGNGYTF. CDR3 DNA: TGTGCCAGCAGCTTGAACGGCAATGGCTACACCTTC.

The chain has TRBV7-2 and TRBJ2-1, with D unresolved. Judging by the DNA end, TRBJ2-7 fits better; the J call may be wrong. Germline CDR1 and CDR2: SGHTA and FQGNSA. This CDR3 contains 17 residues. CDR3 nucleotide sequence: TGTGCCAGCAGCTTAGGCGACGGCTACCCGAAATACAATGAGCAGTACTTC. Translation gives CASSLGDGYPKYNEQYF.

This chain links TRBV29-1 with TRBJ2-1; the D gene is possibly TRBD1 (5 bases). The V gene's germline CDR1 is SQVTM and CDR2 ANQGSEA. V dropped 2 bases and J dropped 13 bases, with 15 bases sitting between them. CDR3 size: 12 residues. CDR3 amino acids: CSVEQGGETQFF. The CDR3 bases are TGCAGCGTTGAACAGGGCGGCGAGACCCAGTTCTTC.

In this sample, this clonotype turned up a few times. J is TRBJ2-7 and V is TRBV29-1, with 14 bases identical to TRBD2. The CDR3 extends over 15 amino acids. Germline CDR1 and CDR2: SQVTM and ANQGSEA. Unmatched junction bases numbered 13, after V lost 6 bases and J lost 9 bases. This CDR3 reads CSVLGLAGEVHGQYF. The CDR3 DNA reads TGCAGCGTCCTGGGACTAGCGGGAGAAGTCCACGGGCAGTACTTC.

This chain uses TRBV12-3 or TRBV12-4 with TRBJ2-3; a possible D gene is TRBD2 (6 bases). V lost 5 bases to trimming and J lost 14 bases, with 20 bases between them. CDR3 length equals 13 residues. CDR3 amino acids: CASSLGGTRYAYF. The CDR3 DNA reads TGTGCCAGCAGTCTTGGGGGGACCAGATACGCGTATTTT.

The table lists this clonotype with a few counts. V and J are TRBV2 and TRBJ2-4; D is ambiguous. The V gene lost 6 bases and the J gene lost 9 bases, with 15 bases spanning the gap. Germline lookup yields CDR1 SNHLY and CDR2 FYNNEI. CDR3 length: 13 amino acids. CDR3 DNA: TGTGCCAGCAGGCTGGGGTTCCTATTCATTCAGTACTTC. It codes for CASRLGFLFIQYF.

The gene calls are TRBV27 and TRBJ1-3; 8 positions agree with TRBD1. Germline loops: CDR1 MNHEY, CDR2 SMNVEV (reference sequence). The CDR3 runs to 17 residues. The V and J ends lost 6 bases and 0 bases, in that order; junction bases with no gene match: 10. The CDR3 sequence is CASSQYGQGRSGNTIYF. The CDR3 region has the DNA TGTGCCAGCAGCCAATATGGACAGGGCCGCTCTGGAAACACCATATATTTT.